These 7 T cell receptor beta chains originate from one sample sequenced in a study of cytomegalovirus exposure and HLA in healthy donors. 60 Vbeta and 13 Jbeta primers were used in PCR. The repertoire was sequenced with immunoSEQ multiplex PCR; TCRdb's copy has only in-frame clones and lacks some. The sample shows approximately 64,000 clones, around four fifths of them seen only once. Sequences were obtained from PBMCs. The receptors were sampled from a male donor in good health and CMV-seropositive.

In its sample, this clone was seen once. The V and J genes are TRBV29-1 and TRBJ2-3; weak D call: TRBD2 (6 bases). The CDR3 has 13 residues. V was trimmed by 4 bases and J by 8 bases, leaving 16 bases between them. The germline V gene has CDR1 SQVTM and CDR2 ANQGSEA. The CDR3 loop reads CSVVGGVSGTQYF. The CDR3 bases are TGCAGCGTTGTTGGCGGGGTCTCAGGTACGCAGTATTTT.

This clone was seen a few times. The chain links TRBV5-1 to TRBJ1-2; TRBD1 matches at 7 bases. V gave up 2 bases and J gave up 0 bases; unmatched junction bases: 7. This CDR3 spans 16 amino acids. Germline CDR1 reads SGHRS; CDR2 reads YFSETQ. CDR3 DNA sequence: TGCGCCAGCAGCTTACAACAGGGGAGCCCTAACTATGGCTACACCTTC. Translated, it gives CASSLQQGSPNYGYTF.

The gene calls are TRBV30 and TRBJ1-2, with D perhaps matching TRBD1 (5 bases). CDR1 is GTSNPN and CDR2 is SVGIG in the germline V gene (reference sequence). The CDR3 has 15 residues. Trimming pared 3 bases from V and 8 bases from J, leaving 22 bases between. The CDR3 DNA sequence: TGTGCCTGGAGCTTCCCCGGGACGTTGGGGGGAGGCTACACCTTC. Translated, it gives CAWSFPGTLGGGYTF.

The genes are TRBV5-1 and TRBJ2-7; tentatively, D is TRBD1 (6 bases). The V end lost 4 bases, the J end lost 2 bases, and 16 bases lay between the germline ends. The CDR3 runs to 15 residues. In germline, CDR1 is SGHRS, CDR2 YFSETQ. CDR3: CASSPGRGTAYEQYF. The CDR3 DNA reads as TGCGCCAGCAGCCCCGGTAGGGGGACCGCCTACGAGCAGTACTTC. Full variable domain (remainder filled in from reference TRBV5-1 and TRBJ2-7): KAGVTQTPRYLIKTRGQQVTLSCSPISGHRSVSWYQQTPGQGLQFLFEYFSETQRNKGNFPGRFSGRQFSNSRSEMNVSTLELGDSALYLCASSPGRGTAYEQYFGPGTRLTVT.

The chain joins TRBV7-2 to TRBJ1-4; a possible D gene is TRBD1 (6 bases). The V gene's germline CDR1 is SGHTA and CDR2 FQGNSA. V lost 1 base and J 8 bases, leaving 11 bases between the germline ends. The CDR3 is 14 amino acids. The DNA of the CDR3 is TGTGCCAGCAGCTTAGAGGGAGGGGGGGAAAAACTGTTTTTT. Its translation is CASSLEGGGEKLFF.

The rearrangement links TRBV6-1 to TRBJ1-1; D perhaps matches TRBD1 (6 bases). Germline-derived CDR1 and CDR2 are MNHNS and SASEGT. The CDR3 is made up of 14 amino acids. Trimming took 7 bases from V and 2 from J, leaving 14 bases between them. CDR3: CASIKTGTNTEAFF. For the CDR3, the DNA is TGTGCCAGCATCAAGACAGGAACAAACACTGAAGCTTTCTTT.

The chain links TRBV30 to TRBJ2-6; D gene unclear. The CDR3 is 15 amino acids. Germline V CDR1 and CDR2: GTSNPN, SVGIG (reference sequence). The ends were cut back, 0 bases at V and 1 base at J, with 7 bases in the middle. CDR3 in DNA: TGTGCCTGGAGTGTAGGAGTATCTGGGGCCAACGTCCTGACTTTC. It codes for CAWSVGVSGANVLTF.